Each of the 20 T cell receptor beta chains below was sequenced from the same sample in a study of blood T cell repertoires in COVID-19. Profiling relied on immunoSEQ multiplex PCR, and the TCRdb table lists in-frame clones only, not all of them. The table lists some 290,000 clones, roughly 86% of them singletons. Sequenced sample: peripheral blood. Every receptor here comes from a young woman with COVID-19, enrolled during active disease.

The chain has TRBV11-2 and TRBJ2-1; D may be TRBD2 (6 bases). The V gene lost 4 bases and the J gene lost 8 bases, with 15 bases spanning the gap. Germline CDR1 SGHAT, CDR2 FQNNGV. The CDR3 has 14 residues. The CDR3 DNA sequence: TGTGCCAGCAGCTCAGAGGGAGGTTTGGATGAGCAGTTCTTC. It specifies CASSSEGGLDEQFF.

This chain uses TRBV5-6 with TRBJ2-3, with TRBD2 matching 8 bases. CDR1 and CDR2 (germline): SGHDT, YYEEEE. The CDR3 extends over 13 amino acids. With 2 bases clipped from V and 6 bases from J, the junction kept 2 bases outside the gene matches. CDR3 amino acids: CASSFGGADTQYF. CDR3 DNA sequence: TGTGCCAGCAGCTTCGGGGGGGCGGATACGCAGTATTTT.

The chain carries TRBV7-9 and TRBJ1-2; the D gene is possibly TRBD1 (5 bases). The V and J ends lost 3 bases and 0 bases respectively, with 11 bases between them. This CDR3 is built from 15 residues. Germline V gives CDR1 SEHNR, CDR2 FQNEAQ (reference sequence). The CDR3 nucleotides are TGTGCCAGCAGCTTGGAACAGGACCCTAACTATGGCTACACCTTC. It encodes CASSLEQDPNYGYTF.

The rearrangement joins TRBV3-1 (or the pseudogene TRBV3-2) to TRBJ1-5; D not certain. Germline values: CDR1 LGHDT, CDR2 YNNKEL (reference sequence). The CDR3 is 12 residues long. The V end lost 3 bases, the J end lost 9 bases, and 9 bases lay between the germline ends. CDR3 sequence (DNA): TGTGCCAGCAGCCACAATAACGGGCCCCAGCATTTT. Protein: CASSHNNGPQHF.

The chain recombines TRBV6-2 or TRBV6-3 with TRBJ1-1; a weak D match, TRBD1 (5 bases). CDR3 length equals 15 residues. Germline CDR1 reads MNHEY; CDR2 reads SVGEGT. V was trimmed by 5 bases and J by 3 bases, leaving 16 bases between them. CDR3 sequence (DNA): TGTGCCAGCAGTGCCTTCGATCGACAGTACACTGAAGCTTTCTTT. Translation: CASSAFDRQYTEAFF.

This sequence joins TRBV4-1 and TRBJ1-3; D may be TRBD1 (6 bases). This CDR3 is built from 16 residues. V lost 3 bases, J lost 3 bases, and 15 bases lay in between. Germline V gene data show CDR1 as MGHRA and CDR2 as YSYEKL. The DNA of the CDR3 is TGCGCCAGCAGCCAGCGCCTCAGGGGAGTTGGAAACACCATATATTTT. This translates into CASSQRLRGVGNTIYF.

The chain joins TRBV27 to TRBJ2-1; TRBD2 matches at 9 bases. Looked up from germline, CDR1 is MNHEY and CDR2 is SMNVEV (reference sequence). CDR3 length: 18 amino acids. V lost 2 bases, J lost 4 bases, and 12 bases stayed unmatched. Written as DNA, the CDR3 is TGTGCCAGCAGTTTAGGGTTTGGTGGGACTAGCCTATACAATGAGCAGTTCTTC. Translation gives CASSLGFGGTSLYNEQFF.

This clone is a singleton in its sample. This chain joins TRBV13 and TRBJ1-2, with a weak D call TRBD1 (5 bases). This CDR3 is 14 amino acids long. V was pared by 5 bases and J by 2 bases, with 12 bases between. Germline CDR1 and CDR2: PRHDT and FYEKMQ (reference sequence). The DNA of the CDR3 is TGTGCCAGCAGCGCCCGGGGGGGAAACTATGGCTACACCTTC. Protein product: CASSARGGNYGYTF.

The chain couples TRBV4-1 to TRBJ1-2; D is unresolved. Germline-derived CDR1 and CDR2 are MGHRA and YSYEKL. The V gene lost 3 bases and the J gene lost 0 bases, with 17 bases spanning the gap. This CDR3 contains 17 residues. The CDR3 loop is CASSQAAYGLTNYGYTF. CDR3 DNA: TGCGCCAGCAGCCAGGCCGCATATGGGCTAACTAACTATGGCTACACCTTC.

The chain uses TRBV21-1 and TRBJ2-7; the D call of TRBD1 is as the table states it, not checked on the DNA. TRBV21-1 counts as a pseudogene. This CDR3 region has 16 residues. This chain's CDR3 is CASSKVLPDRSYEQYF. The CDR3 DNA sequence: TGTGCCAGCAGCAAGGTCCTACCGGACAGATCCTACGAGCAGTACTTC.

This clone is a singleton in its sample. The chain joins TRBV6-2 or TRBV6-3 to TRBJ2-1, with D perhaps TRBD2 (7 bases). CDR1 and CDR2 (germline): MNHEY, SVGEGT. V was cut by 5 bases and J by 4 bases, with 15 bases left in between. The CDR3 totals 15 residues. CDR3 bases: TGTGCCAGCAGTCTACTAGGGGGGGGGTACAATGAGCAGTTCTTC. Its translation is CASSLLGGGYNEQFF.

Here the CDR3 DNA reads TGTGCCAGCAGCCAACCGAGCGGGGGGGCCTACGAGCAGTACTTC. Encoded protein: CASSQPSGGAYEQYF. This chain connects TRBV4-2 to TRBJ2-7; TRBD2 aligns across 10 bases. The CDR3 totals 15 residues. Germline CDR1 and CDR2: LGHNA and YNFKEQ. V was clipped by 2 bases and J by 2 bases; unmatched bases: 3.

This chain joins TRBV24-1 and TRBJ1-5; D gene ambiguous. Trimming pared 3 bases from V and 6 bases from J, leaving 11 bases between. CDR1 and CDR2 from the germline V gene are KGHDR and SFDVKD. This CDR3 contains 14 residues. DNA of the CDR3: TGTGCCACCAGTGATACGACGGGTAGTCAGCCCCAGCATTTT. It translates to CATSDTTGSQPQHF.

This sequence joins TRBV10-3 and TRBJ1-2, with 7 positions matching TRBD1. CDR3 length equals 12 residues. Trimming took 8 bases from V and 4 from J; bases not matched to a gene: 4. CDR1 and CDR2 from the germline V gene are ENHRY and SYGVKD. The CDR3: CAIGTESYGYTF. The CDR3 bases are TGTGCCATCGGGACAGAATCCTATGGCTACACCTTC.

The chain joins TRBV28 to TRBJ2-7; possibly TRBD1 for D (6 bases). With 0 bases removed from V and 1 base from J, the gap between germline ends came to 16 bases. CDR3 length: 17 amino acids. Germline CDR1 is MDHEN and CDR2 is SYDVKM. The CDR3 DNA reads TGTGCCAGCAGTTTATGGGACAGCAATAGTCGGTCCTACGAGCAGTACTTC. Protein: CASSLWDSNSRSYEQYF.

This chain uses TRBV30 with TRBJ2-2, with a weak D call TRBD1 (6 bases). The CDR3 spans 12 residues. CDR1 GTSNPN and CDR2 SVGIG come from the germline V gene (reference sequence). CDR3 sequence (DNA): TGTGCTTTGGACAGTAGCACCGGGGAGCTGTTTTTT. It translates to CALDSSTGELFF.

This clone was observed a handful of times. This chain links TRBV5-1 with TRBJ2-4, with D possibly being TRBD1 (6 bases). The V end lost 3 bases, the J end lost 2 bases, and 18 bases lay between the germline ends. This CDR3 spans 17 amino acids. Looked up from germline, CDR1 is SGHRS and CDR2 is YFSETQ. CDR3 DNA: TGCGCCAGCAGCTCATACAGGGAAGGGGTCTCCAAAAACATTCAGTACTTC. Translation: CASSSYREGVSKNIQYF. The whole variable domain, remainder taken from reference TRBV5-1 and TRBJ2-4, is KAGVTQTPRYLIKTRGQQVTLSCSPISGHRSVSWYQQTPGQGLQFLFEYFSETQRNKGNFPGRFSGRQFSNSRSEMNVSTLELGDSALYLCASSSYREGVSKNIQYFGAGTRLSVL.

V usage is TRBV28 and J usage is TRBJ1-6; 9 positions agree with TRBD1. CDR1 is MDHEN and CDR2 is SYDVKM in the germline V gene. Trimming cost V 8 bases and J 2 bases; bases outside gene matches: 10. CDR3 length: 17 amino acids. The CDR3 reads CASHTNRGRTYNSPLHF. The CDR3, as DNA: TGTGCCAGCCATACGAACAGGGGGCGCACCTATAATTCACCCCTCCACTTT.

The chain has TRBV28 and TRBJ1-2; 8 bases line up with TRBD1. V dropped 6 bases and J dropped 0; count of bases not matched to a gene: 3. Germline assignment: CDR1 MDHEN and CDR2 SYDVKM. The CDR3 has 14 residues. The CDR3, as DNA: TGTGCCAGCAGCGAGGACAGGGCTAACTATGGCTACACCTTC. Translation gives CASSEDRANYGYTF.

The chain combines TRBV5-4 with TRBJ1-3; 10 bases map to TRBD1. CDR3 size: 16 residues. The germline gives CDR1 SGHNT, CDR2 YYREEE (reference sequence). The junction had 5 bases not matched to a gene; V was cut back by 4 bases and J by 1 base. CDR3 DNA sequence: TGTGCCAGCAGCGGACGGGACAGGGGATCTGGAAACACCATATATTTT. As protein: CASSGRDRGSGNTIYF.